Listed below are T cell receptor beta chains from one sample, sequenced in a study of graft-versus-host responses after intestinal transplantation. No antigen is known for these receptors. The method was immunoSEQ multiplex PCR; TCRdb's version includes in-frame clones alone and lacks a portion of them. The data contain around 130,000 clones, about 92% of them singletons. The material sequenced was unstimulated CD4+ T cells sorted from spleen or lymph node cells, taken before intestinal transplant. The receptors come from a human donor who received an intestinal transplant. Both conserved end residues are trimmed from each CDR3.

>TRBV5-1|TRBJ2-7
ASNAGTGEAYEQY
>TRBV20-1|TRBJ2-7
SAGIVYEQY
>TRBV7-9|TRBJ2-1
ASSLGLGVNEQF
>TRBV11-2|TRBJ1-1
ATHAIDRLNTEAF
>TRBV10-3|TRBJ1-1
AITPGVNTEAF
>TRBV29-1|TRBJ2-3
SVEDPWKPSTDTQY
>TRBV7-2|TRBJ2-1
ASSFRASGGVSYNEQF
>TRBV7-9|TRBJ2-3
ASSLGVEGYTDTQY
>TRBV27|TRBJ2-2
ATGQLANTGELF
>TRBV5-4|TRBJ2-1
ASSSGTASYNEQF
>TRBV6-5|TRBJ2-7
ASRGGHSSYEQY
>TRBV2|TRBJ2-5
ASSFQETQY
>TRBV27|TRBJ1-1
ASSFNRGGTEAF
>TRBV11-2|TRBJ2-2
ASSLLVGELF
>TRBV29-1|TRBJ2-2
SVDSPSTGELF
>TRBV19|TRBJ2-1
ASTGGGGYNEQF
>TRBV2|TRBJ2-5
ASIRGQQETQY
>TRBV6-1|TRBJ1-5
ASSPRVLEPQH
>TRBV19|TRBJ2-2
ASSLSRAGATGELF
>TRBV11-3|TRBJ2-7
ASSFTGSRGYEQY
>TRBV19|TRBJ2-1
ASSSLRGRSYNEQF